These 9 T cell receptor beta chains originate from one sample sequenced in a study of HIV-infected children after antiretroviral therapy interruption. The TCR library was built from RNA with a 3' RACE protocol and unique molecular identifiers. MiXCR was run by TCRdb on the 3' RACE reads, yielding one entry per CDR3 protein. The sample has about 89,000 distinct CDR3 sequences, approximately 6.9% seen once. The treatment was: PENTA 11 planned treatment interruption arm or continuous ART arm. Here the sequenced sample was CD45RA+ CD4+ T cells from PBMCs, pooled from several time points, taken from a donor given antiretroviral therapy, either interrupted or continuous. Described subset: naive CD4+ CD45RA+ CD45RO- T cells. These TCRs come from a pool of human donors with HIV.

The chain employs TRBV12-2 and TRBJ2-1; the tabulated D call, TRBD1, remains unverified against the DNA. TRBV12-2 is labeled a pseudogene. The CDR3 has 16 residues. The DNA of the CDR3 is TGTGCAAGTCGCTTAGTTCCGGGACCAGGGTACAATGAGCAGTTCTTC. Amino acids: CASRLVPGPGYNEQFF.

In its sample, this clonotype was seen many times. The chain is built from TRBV7-9 and TRBJ2-1, with TRBD1 matching 7 bases. Per the germline V gene, CDR1 is SEHNR and CDR2 is FQNEAQ (reference sequence). The trim removed 5 bases at V and 1 base at J, leaving 11 bases unmatched. The CDR3 covers 17 residues. The DNA of the CDR3 is TGTGCCAGCAGCCCACCGACAGGGCTCCGGTCCTACAATGAGCAGTTCTTC. This encodes CASSPPTGLRSYNEQFF. The variable domain in full, completed from reference TRBV7-9 and TRBJ2-1, reads DTGVSQNPRHKITKRGQNVTFRCDPISEHNRLYWYRQTLGQGPEFLTYFQNEAQLEKSRLLSDRFSAERPKGSFSTLEIQRTEQGDSAMYLCASSPPTGLRSYNEQFFGPGTRLTVL.

The chain employs TRBV7-9 and TRBJ1-1; D remains unclear. V was clipped by 0 bases and J by 2 bases, with 7 bases between them. The CDR3 covers 14 residues. Germline V gene lookup returns CDR1 SEHNR and CDR2 FQNEAQ (reference sequence). CDR3 amino acids: CASSLAVINTEAFF. In DNA, the CDR3 is TGTGCCAGCAGCTTAGCAGTCATAAACACTGAAGCTTTCTTT.

This clonotype was found many times. The chain uses TRBV3-1 and TRBJ1-2, with TRBD1 matching 7 bases. V was pared by 4 bases and J by 3 bases, with 5 bases of the junction left unmatched. The V gene's germline CDR1 is LGHDT and CDR2 YNNKEL (reference sequence). This CDR3 comprises 14 residues. Here the CDR3 reads CASSRDTGDYGYTF. Here the CDR3 DNA reads TGTGCCAGCAGCCGGGACACAGGGGACTATGGCTACACCTTC.

The CDR3 nucleotides are TGCGCCAGCAGCTTGGACCGGGGGTCCTACAATGAGCAGTTCTTC. Translated, it gives CASSLDRGSYNEQFF. The V and J genes are TRBV5-1 and TRBJ2-1; perhaps TRBD2 as D (6 bases). V was trimmed by 0 bases and J by 1 base, leaving 8 bases between them. Germline V gene lookup returns CDR1 SGHRS and CDR2 YFSETQ. This CDR3 is 15 amino acids long. The whole variable domain, remainder taken from reference TRBV5-1 and TRBJ2-1, is KAGVTQTPRYLIKTRGQQVTLSCSPISGHRSVSWYQQTPGQGLQFLFEYFSETQRNKGNFPGRFSGRQFSNSRSEMNVSTLELGDSALYLCASSLDRGSYNEQFFGPGTRLTVL.

This clonotype has ten or more counts. This chain joins TRBV6-6 and TRBJ1-1; D is uncertain. The germline CDR1 and CDR2 sequences are MNHNY and SVGAGI (reference sequence). The V end was cut by 8 bases, the J end by 10 bases, with 26 bases between. This CDR3 is 15 amino acids long. In DNA, the CDR3 is TGTGCCAGCTCCCCTGAGGGTTTTTCATGGAAGGGAGCTTTCTTT. Its translation is CASSPEGFSWKGAFF.

This clonotype was picked up a small number of times. The gene calls are TRBV6-1 and TRBJ2-2, with D uncertain. V gave up 0 bases and J gave up 5 bases, with 13 bases separating them. CDR3 length: 16 residues. The germline V gene has CDR1 MNHNS and CDR2 SASEGT. The DNA for the CDR3 is TGTGCCAGCAGTGAAGCAGTACCGATGGGAACCGGGGAGCTGTTTTTT. Amino acids: CASSEAVPMGTGELFF.

This clonotype was detected many times. V gene TRBV27 combines with J gene TRBJ1-2; 10 bases are a match to TRBD1. Germline trimming cut 6 bases from V and 8 bases from J; bases unmatched to any gene: 9. Per germline, CDR1 MNHEY and CDR2 SMNVEV (reference sequence). This CDR3 spans 14 amino acids. This chain's CDR3 is CASSKTGGLRGYTF. The CDR3 DNA is TGTGCCAGCAGCAAGACAGGGGGCTTAAGGGGCTACACCTTC.

This clonotype was picked up a small number of times. Here the CDR3 reads CASRAGTGINQPQHF. CDR3 sequence (DNA): TGTGCCAGCAGGGCCGGGACAGGGATCAATCAGCCCCAGCATTTT. This sequence joins TRBV6-2 or TRBV6-3 and TRBJ1-5; TRBD1 agrees at 9 bases. The CDR3 length is 15 residues. The germline CDR1 and CDR2 sequences are MNHEY and SVGEGT. V dropped 6 bases and J dropped 3; count of bases not matched to a gene: 6.